This T cell receptor (beta chain) was sequenced in a study of OX40 agonist ivuxolimab in advanced cancers. Study-wide background: Dose-escalation patients were diagnosed with hepatocellular carcinoma, melanoma, renal cell cancer or head and neck cancer. Study-wide points: Partial responders at 0.1-3.0 mg/kg had among the lowest clonal expansion.

With regard to this clone: Its matching antigen is unknown.

Profiled with immunoSEQ multiplex PCR; TCRdb holds only in-frame clones, not every one. This sample has approximately 62,000 clones, with 80% to 95% found just once. Excluded were patients having autoimmune disease history or systemic immunosuppression. This material consisted of CD4+ or CD8+ T cells sorted from blood, taken in a trial of the OX40 agonist ivuxolimab. This receptor was taken from an adult with an advanced solid tumor such as melanoma, head and neck, liver or kidney cancer.

In nucleotides, the CDR3 is TGCGCCAGCGGGACAGGGGGGTACGAGCAGTACTTC. It specifies CASGTGGYEQYF. The chain links TRBV10-2 to TRBJ2-7, with TRBD1 matching over 11 bases. The CDR3 loop spans 12 amino acids. V lost 8 bases to trimming and J lost 4 bases; unmatched junction nucleotides: 1. The germline V gene has CDR1 WSHSY and CDR2 SAAADI.